This is a list of T cell receptor beta chains from one sample in a study of cytomegalovirus exposure and HLA in healthy donors. TCRdb keeps only in-frame clones here, not all; method: immunoSEQ multiplex PCR. The sample consists of roughly 150,000 clones, more than 60% of them appearing once. The sequencing sample was made of PBMCs. The receptors come from a man aged 30 to 45 in good health and CMV-seropositive. CDR3s include the opening cysteine and the closing phenylalanine or tryptophan. Fields, in order: V gene, J gene, clone size, D gene, CDR3 DNA, CDR3 protein. D genes are given only for firm matches. Clone size is not always given. Where it is, it says once, few, many or a class for expanded clones.

V gene: TRBV28; J gene: TRBJ1-5; clone size: NA; D gene: NA; CDR3 DNA: TGTGCCAGCAGTTTCGGGCAGGTGGGCGGGCAGCCCCAGCATTTT; CDR3 protein: CASSFGQVGGQPQHF
V gene: TRBV7-3; J gene: TRBJ2-3; clone size: NA; D gene: NA; CDR3 DNA: TGTGCCAGCAGCGAAAACGGGTGGGGCTTATCAGATACGCAGTATTTT; CDR3 protein: CASSENGWGLSDTQYF
V gene: TRBV19; J gene: TRBJ1-1; clone size: NA; D gene: NA; CDR3 DNA: TGTGCCAGTAGTTTGGGGAGGGCGACTGAAGCTTTCTTT; CDR3 protein: CASSLGRATEAFF
V gene: TRBV6-5; J gene: TRBJ2-1; clone size: NA; D gene: TRBD1; CDR3 DNA: TGTGCCAGCAGTCCGACAGGGGACAATGAGCAGTTCTTC; CDR3 protein: CASSPTGDNEQFF
V gene: TRBV7-6; J gene: TRBJ1-2; clone size: NA; D gene: NA; CDR3 DNA: TGTGCCAGCAGCTTAGCTCCGTCGACAGCCTATGGCTACACCTTC; CDR3 protein: CASSLAPSTAYGYTF
V gene: TRBV19; J gene: TRBJ1-5; clone size: NA; D gene: NA; CDR3 DNA: TGTGCCAGTAGTATAGTAGGGGATGGCAATCAGCCCCAGCATTTT; CDR3 protein: CASSIVGDGNQPQHF
V gene: TRBV10-1; J gene: TRBJ2-7; clone size: NA; D gene: NA; CDR3 DNA: TGCGCCAGCGAAAATCACCCTGACATAGGATACGAGCAGTACTTC; CDR3 protein: CASENHPDIGYEQYF
V gene: TRBV6-1; J gene: TRBJ1-1; clone size: NA; D gene: TRBD1; CDR3 DNA: TGTGCCAGCAGTGAAAGGGGACAGGGAAGCACTGAAGCTTTCTTT; CDR3 protein: CASSERGQGSTEAFF
V gene: TRBV19; J gene: TRBJ2-2; clone size: NA; D gene: NA; CDR3 DNA: TGTGCCAGTAGTATTAGGAGCGCTCCGAACACCGGGGAGCTGTTTTTT; CDR3 protein: CASSIRSAPNTGELFF
V gene: TRBV6-1; J gene: TRBJ1-4; clone size: NA; D gene: NA; CDR3 DNA: TGTGCCAGCAGCTATCCTTGGGAAAAACTGTTTTTT; CDR3 protein: CASSYPWEKLFF
V gene: TRBV30; J gene: TRBJ1-3; clone size: few; D gene: NA; CDR3 DNA: TGTGCCTGGAGCGAGGGGAGGGGAAACACCATATATTTT; CDR3 protein: CAWSEGRGNTIYF
V gene: TRBV6-6; J gene: TRBJ2-4; clone size: NA; D gene: NA; CDR3 DNA: TGTGCCAGCAGTTACATCAGGGAAGCCAAAAACATTCAGTACTTC; CDR3 protein: CASSYIREAKNIQYF
V gene: TRBV11-3; J gene: TRBJ1-2; clone size: NA; D gene: NA; CDR3 DNA: TGTGCCAGCAGCTTAGGGGTGGCAGCGGGCGGCTACACCTTC; CDR3 protein: CASSLGVAAGGYTF
V gene: TRBV9; J gene: TRBJ1-3; clone size: few; D gene: NA; CDR3 DNA: TGTGCCAGCAGCGTGTCAGGCTCTTTCTCTGGAAACACCATATATTTT; CDR3 protein: CASSVSGSFSGNTIYF
V gene: TRBV10-3; J gene: TRBJ2-1; clone size: NA; D gene: TRBD1; CDR3 DNA: TGTGCCATCAGTGGGGGACAGAACAATGAGCAGTTCTTC; CDR3 protein: CAISGGQNNEQFF
V gene: TRBV11-3; J gene: TRBJ2-2; clone size: NA; D gene: TRBD2; CDR3 DNA: TGTGCCAGCAGCTCTTCCCTAGCGGGAGGGCTTAACACCGGGGAGCTGTTTTTT; CDR3 protein: CASSSSLAGGLNTGELFF
V gene: TRBV28; J gene: TRBJ1-5; clone size: NA; D gene: NA; CDR3 DNA: TGTGCCAGCAGTTTGGTAAGGGGTAGCAATCAGCCCCAGCATTTT; CDR3 protein: CASSLVRGSNQPQHF
V gene: TRBV30; J gene: TRBJ2-2; clone size: few; D gene: NA; CDR3 DNA: TGTGCCTGGAGTACCGGGAGTTACGGCACCGGGGAGCTGTTTTTT; CDR3 protein: CAWSTGSYGTGELFF
V gene: TRBV29-1; J gene: TRBJ2-3; clone size: NA; D gene: NA; CDR3 DNA: TGCAGCGCTGCGTCCGGCGGGTCTCGCACAGATACGCAGTATTTT; CDR3 protein: CSAASGGSRTDTQYF
V gene: TRBV7-3; J gene: TRBJ2-7; clone size: NA; D gene: NA; CDR3 DNA: TGTGCCAGCAGCCCCCCGGCCGAACAGGGGACTGACTACGAGCAGTACTTC; CDR3 protein: CASSPPAEQGTDYEQYF
V gene: TRBV19; J gene: TRBJ1-4; clone size: few; D gene: TRBD1; CDR3 DNA: TGTGCCAGTAGTACGACAGGGGGCAATGAAAAACTGTTTTTT; CDR3 protein: CASSTTGGNEKLFF
V gene: TRBV4-1; J gene: TRBJ2-7; clone size: few; D gene: TRBD2; CDR3 DNA: TGCGCCAGCAGCCACGGACTAGTCGACGAGCAGTACTTC; CDR3 protein: CASSHGLVDEQYF
V gene: TRBV11-3; J gene: TRBJ1-2; clone size: NA; D gene: NA; CDR3 DNA: TGTGCCAGCAGCAACTATACAGGGCTGCGCTATGGCTACACCTTC; CDR3 protein: CASSNYTGLRYGYTF
V gene: TRBV7-7; J gene: TRBJ2-5; clone size: NA; D gene: TRBD2; CDR3 DNA: TGTGCTAGCAGCTCCCCCCCCGGCCTAGCGGGAGGTGTTGGAGAGACCCAGTACTTC; CDR3 protein: CASSSPPGLAGGVGETQYF
V gene: TRBV7-9; J gene: TRBJ1-4; clone size: few; D gene: NA; CDR3 DNA: TGTGCCAGCAGTGCCAGTTCAACAGAAAAACTGTTTTTT; CDR3 protein: CASSASSTEKLFF
V gene: TRBV6-5; J gene: TRBJ2-7; clone size: NA; D gene: NA; CDR3 DNA: TGTGCCAGCAGTCAAAGGGGGACAAACTACGAGCAGTACTTC; CDR3 protein: CASSQRGTNYEQYF
V gene: TRBV7-6; J gene: TRBJ2-7; clone size: NA; D gene: TRBD2; CDR3 DNA: TGTGCCAGCAGCTCGGCCCTAGCGGGAGAAGGGTACGAGCAGTACTTC; CDR3 protein: CASSSALAGEGYEQYF
V gene: TRBV5-1; J gene: TRBJ2-5; clone size: few; D gene: TRBD2; CDR3 DNA: TGCGCCAGCAGCTTGGTAGCGGGAATAGGAGAGACCCAGTACTTC; CDR3 protein: CASSLVAGIGETQYF
V gene: TRBV19; J gene: TRBJ2-7; clone size: NA; D gene: TRBD2; CDR3 DNA: TGTGCCAGTAGTATGTTCCTAGCGGGAGGTACATCTAGCTACGAGCAGTACTTC; CDR3 protein: CASSMFLAGGTSSYEQYF
V gene: TRBV6-1; J gene: TRBJ2-7; clone size: NA; D gene: NA; CDR3 DNA: TGTGCCAGCGGGGCCGGAGCCTACGAGCAGTACTTC; CDR3 protein: CASGAGAYEQYF
V gene: TRBV14; J gene: TRBJ2-7; clone size: once; D gene: TRBD1; CDR3 DNA: TGTGCCAGCAGCCTACAGGGGTACTACGAGCAGTACTTC; CDR3 protein: CASSLQGYYEQYF
V gene: TRBV14; J gene: TRBJ1-1; clone size: NA; D gene: NA; CDR3 DNA: TGTGCCAGCAGGCTAACAGGGATCCCTGAAGCTTTCTTT; CDR3 protein: CASRLTGIPEAFF
V gene: TRBV5-1; J gene: TRBJ2-7; clone size: few; D gene: NA; CDR3 DNA: TGCGCCAGCAGCACCACGACTAGATTTCTGGGGGAGCAGTACTTC; CDR3 protein: CASSTTTRFLGEQYF
V gene: TRBV2; J gene: TRBJ2-5; clone size: NA; D gene: TRBD2; CDR3 DNA: TGTGCCAGCAGTTTTCGGCTAGCGGCCCAAGAGACCCAGTACTTC; CDR3 protein: CASSFRLAAQETQYF
V gene: TRBV2; J gene: TRBJ1-4; clone size: NA; D gene: TRBD1; CDR3 DNA: TGTGCCAGCAGTTCGATGGGGACAGGGATTCGTGAAAAACTGTTTTTT; CDR3 protein: CASSSMGTGIREKLFF
V gene: TRBV6-1; J gene: TRBJ2-1; clone size: NA; D gene: NA; CDR3 DNA: TGTGCCAGCAGTGGAACGGACAGTTACAATGAGCAGTTCTTC; CDR3 protein: CASSGTDSYNEQFF
V gene: TRBV13; J gene: TRBJ2-3; clone size: NA; D gene: TRBD2; CDR3 DNA: TGTGCCAGCAGCAGGACTAGCGGGAGGGGGGGTGATACGCAGTATTTT; CDR3 protein: CASSRTSGRGGDTQYF
V gene: TRBV10-1; J gene: TRBJ1-2; clone size: NA; D gene: NA; CDR3 DNA: TGCGCCAGCACTGGGGGTTCGTGGGGGCCCGATGGCTACACCTTC; CDR3 protein: CASTGGSWGPDGYTF